The present TCR beta chain was sequenced within a study of OX40 agonist ivuxolimab in advanced cancers. Study-level information: With a range of roughly 20 to 90, age averaged approximately 54 years, and more than 75% were male. Previous treatment with anti-PD-1, anti-PD-L1 or anti-CTLA-4 therapy was allowed; 35% to 50% had received some.

General study results and limits: Mean expanded clone counts were higher in CD8+ than CD4+ T cells.

Regarding this clone: The antigen is not known.

V gave up 7 bases and J gave up 4 bases, with 13 bases separating them. From germline, CDR1 is SGHDT and CDR2 YYEEEE. The CDR3 length is 13 residues. Data came from immunoSEQ multiplex PCR; TCRdb stores just in-frame clones and leaves some out. The sample lists 45,000 to 60,000 clones, roughly nine tenths seen once, with roughly 6% in the top ten. The chain joins TRBV5-6 to TRBJ2-3; D tentatively reads TRBD1 or TRBD2 (5 bases each). This specimen was CD4+ or CD8+ T cells sorted from blood, taken in a trial of the OX40 agonist ivuxolimab. The receptor was derived from an adult with an advanced solid tumor such as melanoma, head and neck, liver or kidney cancer. CDR3 bases: TGTGCCAGCCGGTTATGGGGGTCAGATACGCAGTATTTT. This encodes CASRLWGSDTQYF.